The 5 T cell receptor beta chains in this list originate from one sample, sequenced in a study of T cells in Graves' hyperthyroidism and ophthalmopathy. What was amplified from RNA transcripts were TCR beta CDR3 regions. First-round RT-PCR targeting the TCR CDR3 was performed with the HTBI primer set. TCRdb reanalysed the multiplex PCR reads using MiXCR and keeps one entry per CDR3 protein. Counted here are 390,000 or so distinct CDR3 sequences, about 15% occurring once; the ten biggest clones make up over 10%. Sequencing was performed on blood. The receptors derive from a man between 18 and 35 years old with Graves' ophthalmopathy.

The sample holds many counts of this clonotype. The rearrangement joins TRBV20-1 to TRBJ2-3, with 7 bases lining up with TRBD2. CDR3 length equals 15 residues. Germline CDR1 is DFQATT and CDR2 is SNEGSKA (reference sequence). The J segment lost 0 bases and the V segment lost 5 bases, leaving 8 bases of the junction unmatched. CDR3 amino acids: CSAVGRVASTDTQYF. CDR3 sequence (DNA): TGCAGTGCTGTGGGGAGGGTAGCGAGCACAGATACGCAGTATTTT.

The chain couples TRBV10-1 to TRBJ1-5; D ambiguous. With 0 bases removed from V and 6 bases from J, the gap between germline ends came to 6 bases. The CDR3 has 13 residues. From germline, CDR1 is WNHNN and CDR2 SYGVQD (reference sequence). The CDR3 nucleotides are TGCGCCAGCAGTGAGTCAGGCGGTCAGCCCCAGCATTTT. It specifies CASSESGGQPQHF.

This clonotype occurred many times. The rearrangement joins TRBV18 to TRBJ2-7, with unresolved D. Germline V gene sequence: CDR1 KGHSH, CDR2 LQKENI. The CDR3 has 14 amino acids. The V and J ends lost 3 bases and 6 bases respectively, with 15 bases between them. The CDR3 region is CASSPKAPSIEQYF. Written as DNA, the CDR3 is TGTGCCAGCTCACCGAAGGCCCCCTCTATCGAGCAGTACTTC.

This clonotype was counted at least ten times. The chain combines TRBV5-1 with TRBJ2-1, with 10 bases that match TRBD2. This CDR3 spans 16 amino acids. The trim removed 0 bases at V and 5 bases at J, leaving 5 bases unmatched. Germline V gives CDR1 SGHRS, CDR2 YFSETQ. The CDR3 DNA reads TGCGCCAGCAGCTTGGAGATAGCGGGGGGAAACAATGAGCAGTTCTTC. Amino acid sequence: CASSLEIAGGNNEQFF.

This clonotype was seen at least ten times. The CDR3 sequence: CAWVDPRGSTYEQYF. The CDR3 nucleotides read TGTGCCTGGGTCGATCCCAGGGGCTCGACCTACGAGCAGTACTTC. This chain uses TRBV30 with TRBJ2-7, with D tentatively TRBD1 (6 bases). The CDR3 extends over 15 amino acids. CDR1 is GTSNPN and CDR2 is SVGIG in the germline V gene (reference sequence). Trimming removed 5 bases at V and 2 bases at J, with 19 bases between.